These 21 T cell receptor beta chains share one sample of origin, sequenced in a study of control samples from healthy donors and cancer patients. Method: immunoSEQ multiplex PCR; TCRdb's copy keeps in-frame clones and lacks some. This table has some 100,000 clones, roughly 90% appearing once. Material for sequencing was blood. These receptors were obtained from a man under 40 in good health.

The chain recombines TRBV30 with TRBJ1-2, with a tentative D call TRBD1 (5 bases). This CDR3 spans 15 amino acids. Trimming removed 3 bases from V and 6 bases from J, with 20 bases in between. Germline CDR1 and CDR2: GTSNPN and SVGIG (reference sequence). The CDR3 sequence: CAWRKPGPSSNGYTF. In DNA form, the CDR3 reads TGTGCCTGGAGAAAACCGGGACCGTCCTCTAATGGCTACACCTTC.

This clone was seen just once. V is TRBV19 and J is TRBJ1-5; D is undetermined. The CDR3 length is 14 residues. Germline CDR1 LNHDA, CDR2 SQIVND (reference sequence). V dropped 4 bases and J dropped 6 bases, with 13 bases sitting between them. CDR3 sequence reads: CASSNPGWGQPQHF. The CDR3, as DNA: TGTGCCAGTAGTAACCCGGGGTGGGGTCAGCCCCAGCATTTT.

The V and J genes are TRBV19 and TRBJ2-3, with 11 bases identical to TRBD2. This CDR3 is 15 amino acids long. J was trimmed by 4 bases and V by 3 bases; bases with no gene match: 3. The germline V gene encodes CDR1 LNHDA and CDR2 SQIVND (reference sequence). For the CDR3, the DNA is TGTGCCAGTAGTATTAGCGGGGGGGCCCCAGATACGCAGTATTTT. Translation: CASSISGGAPDTQYF. The complete variable domain, with remaining parts taken from reference TRBV19 and TRBJ2-3, reads DGGITQSPKYLFRKEGQNVTLSCEQNLNHDAMYWYRQDPGQGLRLIYYSQIVNDFQKGDIAEGYSVSREKKESFPLTVTSAQKNPTAFYLCASSISGGAPDTQYFGPGTRLTVL.

The rearrangement uses TRBV14 and TRBJ2-3; the D gene is possibly TRBD1 (6 bases). Germline-derived CDR1 and CDR2 are SGHDN and FVKESK. V was shortened by 1 base and J by 8 bases, with 16 bases between the two germline ends. CDR3 length equals 15 residues. CDR3 region: CASSQVPVGAGTQYF. CDR3 nucleotide sequence: TGTGCCAGCAGCCAAGTTCCCGTGGGGGCTGGTACGCAGTATTTT.

The chain joins TRBV7-2 to TRBJ2-3, with 10 bases that match TRBD2. The germline CDR1 and CDR2 sequences are SGHTA and FQGNSA. CDR3 length: 17 residues. Trimming at V came to 4 bases and at J to 6 bases, leaving 13 bases not matched to a gene. DNA for the CDR3: TGTGCCAGCAGCTCCGCTAGCGGGAGAGCTTGGGCGGATACGCAGTATTTT. Its translation is CASSSASGRAWADTQYF.

This clone appeared a single time. The chain has TRBV6-6 and TRBJ2-1; D is perhaps TRBD2 (6 bases). Per germline, CDR1 MNHNY and CDR2 SVGAGI (reference sequence). The ends were cut back, 4 bases at V and 5 bases at J, with 12 bases in the middle. The CDR3 loop spans 14 amino acids. The CDR3 spells CASSLAGRDNEQFF. The CDR3 nucleotides are TGTGCCAGCAGTTTGGCGGGACGGGACAATGAGCAGTTCTTC.

The V gene is TRBV6-6, the J gene TRBJ2-2; D unresolved. Trimming cost V 5 bases and J 5 bases, with 3 bases left between them. The CDR3 is 11 amino acids. CDR1 is MNHNY, CDR2 SVGAGI, per germline (reference sequence). The CDR3 protein is CASSTTGELFF. CDR3 nucleotides: TGTGCCAGCAGTACTACCGGGGAGCTGTTTTTT.

This chain links TRBV20-1 with TRBJ2-2; the D gene is possibly TRBD1 (6 bases). The V gene's germline CDR1 is DFQATT and CDR2 SNEGSKA (reference sequence). CDR3 length equals 14 residues. V lost 3 bases and J lost 0, with 8 bases in between. Written as DNA, the CDR3 is TGCAGTGCTAGTGAGGGGGCGAACACCGGGGAGCTGTTTTTT. It is translated as CSASEGANTGELFF.

J is TRBJ2-4 and V is TRBV11-2; D is undetermined. V was shortened by 4 bases and J by 9 bases, with 13 bases between the two germline ends. The CDR3 runs 13 residues. Germline assignment: CDR1 SGHAT and CDR2 FQNNGV. In DNA, the CDR3 is TGTGCCAGCAGCTCCAAGACTGGTGGCATTCAGTACTTC. Amino acids: CASSSKTGGIQYF.

The V gene is TRBV5-1, the J gene TRBJ2-2; 13 nucleotides agree with TRBD2. The trim removed 3 bases at V and 1 base at J, leaving 3 bases unmatched. Germline loops: CDR1 SGHRS, CDR2 YFSETQ. The CDR3 runs to 17 residues. CDR3 sequence: CASSYGTSGMNTGELFF. The CDR3 DNA reads as TGCGCCAGCAGCTACGGGACTAGCGGGATGAACACCGGGGAGCTGTTTTTT.

The CDR3 is CASSRSAGAEEQFF. The CDR3 nucleotides read TGTGCCAGCAGCCGCTCGGCGGGAGCGGAGGAGCAGTTCTTC. The chain links TRBV7-2 to TRBJ2-1; the match to TRBD2 covers 7 bases. The trim removed 5 bases at V and 10 bases at J, leaving 11 bases unmatched. Germline CDR1 SGHTA, CDR2 FQGNSA. This CDR3 contains 14 residues.

The chain recombines TRBV20-1 with TRBJ1-5; D might be TRBD1 (5 bases). The germline V and J ends were trimmed by 3 bases and 2 bases, with 14 bases remaining between them. Germline lookup yields CDR1 DFQATT and CDR2 SNEGSKA (reference sequence). The length of the CDR3 is 15 residues. The CDR3 loop reads CSASRVGGGNQPQHF. CDR3 DNA: TGCAGTGCTAGTCGGGTCGGAGGGGGCAATCAGCCCCAGCATTTT.

The chain carries TRBV30 and TRBJ2-7; D not resolved. Per germline, CDR1 GTSNPN and CDR2 SVGIG (reference sequence). Trimming stripped 0 bases from V and 6 bases from J, with 9 bases between. The CDR3 loop spans 12 amino acids. Here the CDR3 reads CAWSVGSGEQYF. The CDR3 DNA is TGTGCCTGGAGTGTAGGTAGTGGCGAGCAGTACTTC.

The chain links TRBV18 to TRBJ2-3; D may correspond to TRBD1 or TRBD2 (5 bases each). Germline lookup yields CDR1 KGHSH and CDR2 LQKENI. The CDR3 has 17 amino acids. V was trimmed by 3 bases and J by 0 bases, leaving 16 bases between them. The CDR3 DNA follows: TGTGCCAGCTCACCTGGGGCACTAGTGGCGAGCACAGATACGCAGTATTTT. Residues: CASSPGALVASTDTQYF.

As DNA, the CDR3 is TGTGCCAGCAGGCGAGGACGGTATGGCTACACCTTC. This codes for CASRRGRYGYTF. This rearrangement joins TRBV12-3 or TRBV12-4 to TRBJ1-2, with D uncertain. The CDR3 covers 12 residues. V was shortened by 6 bases and J by 5 bases, with 10 bases between the two germline ends.

The rearrangement uses TRBV11-2 and TRBJ1-2; maybe TRBD1 (6 bases). The V end lost 0 bases, the J end lost 6 bases, and 8 bases lay between the germline ends. In germline, CDR1 is SGHAT, CDR2 FQNNGV. The CDR3 consists of 13 residues. The DNA of the CDR3 is TGTGCCAGCAGCTTAGAAGGGGGGGATGGCTACACCTTC. This sequence encodes CASSLEGGDGYTF.

J is TRBJ2-1 and V is TRBV4-1; D perhaps matches TRBD1 (5 bases). Germline loops: CDR1 MGHRA, CDR2 YSYEKL. CDR3 size: 17 residues. Trimming took off 0 bases at V and 5 bases at J, with 17 bases between the two ends. CDR3 sequence reads: CASSQDWGVAMNNEQFF. The CDR3 nucleotides are TGCGCCAGCAGCCAAGATTGGGGCGTCGCCATGAACAATGAGCAGTTCTTC.

In DNA form, the CDR3 reads TGTGCCAGCAGGGCGGACAGTTTTAATTCACCCCTCCACTTT. Translation gives CASRADSFNSPLHF. V is TRBV2 and J is TRBJ1-6; D may be TRBD1 (6 bases). This CDR3 is 14 amino acids long. Germline V gives CDR1 SNHLY, CDR2 FYNNEI. V was cut by 6 bases and J by 6 bases, with 12 bases left in between. Complete variable domain (other parts from reference TRBV2 and TRBJ1-6): EPEVTQTPSHQVTQMGQEVILRCVPISNHLYFYWYRQILGQKVEFLVSFYNNEISEKSEIFDDQFSVERPDGSNFTLKIRSTKLEDSAMYFCASRADSFNSPLHFGNGTRLTVT.

This chain uses TRBV7-9 with TRBJ2-5; 7 bases map to TRBD2. Germline V gene sequence: CDR1 SEHNR, CDR2 FQNEAQ (reference sequence). Losses at the gene ends were 2 bases for V and 2 bases for J; bases not matched to a gene: 5. CDR3 length equals 15 residues. CDR3 in DNA: TGTGCCAGCAGCTTAACGGGGGGACGTCAAGAGACCCAGTACTTC. It yields the protein CASSLTGGRQETQYF.

The rearrangement links TRBV6-1 to TRBJ2-6; weak D call: TRBD2 (6 bases). The germline V gene has CDR1 MNHNS and CDR2 SASEGT. The CDR3 extends over 18 amino acids. Trimming cost V 1 base and J 0 bases, with 13 bases left between them. The CDR3 sequence: CASSEGGGRPSGANVLTF. DNA of the CDR3: TGTGCCAGCAGTGAAGGAGGAGGGAGACCCTCTGGGGCCAACGTCCTGACTTTC.

There are a few counts of this clone. V usage is TRBV2 and J usage is TRBJ1-2; 7 nucleotides match TRBD1. Germline lookup yields CDR1 SNHLY and CDR2 FYNNEI. V shed 8 bases and J 2 bases; nucleotides not matched to a gene: 8. The CDR3 runs 14 residues. CDR3 protein: CASSAQTGNYGYTF. The CDR3 nucleotides are TGTGCCAGCTCCGCCCAGACAGGGAACTATGGCTACACCTTC.